These 11 T cell receptor beta chains share one sample of origin, sequenced in a study of cytomegalovirus exposure and HLA in healthy donors. PCR primers comprised 60 Vbeta and 13 Jbeta primers. TCRdb keeps only in-frame clones here, not all; method: immunoSEQ multiplex PCR. The table lists approximately 73,000 clones, over 55% of them singletons, with 5% to 6% in the top ten. The material sequenced was PBMCs. These receptors originate from a man aged 25 to 45 in good health and CMV-seropositive.

DNA for the CDR3: TGTGCCAGCGCCCTGTCAGGTCAGTATCAGCCCCAGCATTTT. Translation: CASALSGQYQPQHF. J is TRBJ1-5 and V is TRBV6-1; D remains ambiguous. The CDR3 runs to 14 residues. Trimming pared 8 bases from V and 5 bases from J, leaving 16 bases between. The germline V gene encodes CDR1 MNHNS and CDR2 SASEGT.

The rearrangement joins TRBV30 to TRBJ1-6; 7 bases match TRBD1. In germline, CDR1 is GTSNPN, CDR2 SVGIG (reference sequence). Trimming took 0 bases from V and 6 from J; bases not matched to a gene: 5. This CDR3 is built from 15 residues. This CDR3 is CAWSVKGAGNSPLHF. The CDR3 DNA reads as TGTGCCTGGAGTGTCAAGGGGGCAGGTAATTCACCCCTCCACTTT.

This chain connects TRBV6-1 to TRBJ1-6; no clear D gene. Germline V gene lookup returns CDR1 MNHNS and CDR2 SASEGT. V lost 4 bases to trimming and J lost 17 bases, with 15 bases between them. There are 12 residues in the CDR3. The DNA for the CDR3 is TGTGCCAGCAGTGTTGGCGGTTCCCCGGTCCACTTT. Translation gives CASSVGGSPVHF.

This chain links TRBV6-5 with TRBJ1-5, with D hard to call. The V and J ends lost 3 bases and 8 bases respectively, with 17 bases between them. Germline CDR1 reads MNHEY; CDR2 reads SVGAGI. The CDR3 runs 15 residues. Here the CDR3 reads CASSYPKSGIEPQHF. DNA of the CDR3: TGTGCCAGCAGTTATCCTAAGTCGGGGATTGAGCCCCAGCATTTT.

The CDR3: CASSIRTSTAQYF. The CDR3 region has the DNA TGTGCCAGTAGTATCAGGACTAGTACTGCGCAGTATTTT. The gene calls are TRBV19 and TRBJ2-3; 7 positions agree with TRBD2. The CDR3 extends over 13 amino acids. Unmatched junction bases numbered 7, after V lost 3 bases and J lost 10 bases. Germline CDR1 and CDR2: LNHDA and SQIVND (reference sequence).

The chain employs TRBV5-4 and TRBJ2-3; 11 bases line up with TRBD2. The V gene end was trimmed by 5 bases and the J gene end by 1 base; junction bases not matched to a gene: 3. Germline loops: CDR1 SGHNT, CDR2 YYREEE (reference sequence). The CDR3 sequence is 15 residues long. The CDR3 nucleotides are TGTGCCAGCAGACTAGCGGGAGCCGGCACAGATACGCAGTATTTT. This translates into CASRLAGAGTDTQYF.

The chain combines TRBV5-6 with TRBJ2-3, with 9 nucleotides matching TRBD2. This CDR3 is 16 amino acids long. Germline CDR1 reads SGHDT; CDR2 reads YYEEEE. V lost 4 bases to trimming and J lost 4 bases; unmatched junction nucleotides: 10. CDR3 sequence reads: CASSPWEAGGADTQYF. The CDR3 nucleotides read TGTGCCAGCAGCCCGTGGGAGGCGGGGGGGGCAGATACGCAGTATTTT. The full variable domain, rest sourced from reference TRBV5-6 and TRBJ2-3, is DAGVTQSPTHLIKTRGQQVTLRCSPKSGHDTVSWYQQALGQGPQFIFQYYEEEERQRGNFPDRFSGHQFPNYSSELNVNALLLGDSALYLCASSPWEAGGADTQYFGPGTRLTVL.

The chain carries TRBV11-2 and TRBJ2-1; no clear D gene. The CDR3 has 15 residues. V was trimmed by 0 bases and J by 2 bases, leaving 8 bases between them. Germline V gene lookup returns CDR1 SGHAT and CDR2 FQNNGV. The CDR3: CASSLEGSPYNEQFF. In DNA form, the CDR3 reads TGTGCCAGCAGCTTAGAGGGCAGCCCCTACAATGAGCAGTTCTTC.

V is TRBV30 and J is TRBJ2-5; TRBD2 aligns across 9 bases. The CDR3 extends over 16 amino acids. Germline V gives CDR1 GTSNPN, CDR2 SVGIG (reference sequence). The V gene end was trimmed by 0 bases and the J gene end by 7 bases; junction bases not matched to a gene: 12. CDR3 sequence (DNA): TGTGCCTGGAGTGTACGGCAGTCTAGCGGGATTATGACCCAGTACTTC. Amino acid sequence: CAWSVRQSSGIMTQYF.

This clone occurred once. The V call is TRBV7-3, the J call TRBJ2-1, with a tentative D call TRBD2 (5 bases). The CDR3 covers 13 residues. The V gene's germline CDR1 is SGHTA and CDR2 FQGTGA. V lost 0 bases and J lost 9, with 9 bases in between. The CDR3 DNA reads as TGTGCCAGCAGCTTAACCCTGGGAGTTGAGCAGTTCTTC. Protein product: CASSLTLGVEQFF.

The chain recombines TRBV18 with TRBJ1-5; TRBD1 agrees at 8 bases. CDR3 size: 13 residues. J gave up 5 bases and V 3 bases, and 0 bases lay outside the gene matches. Germline V gene sequence: CDR1 KGHSH, CDR2 LQKENI. DNA of the CDR3: TGTGCCAGCTCACCGGGACAGGATCAGCCCCAGCATTTT. This gives the protein CASSPGQDQPQHF.